Below are 30 T cell receptor beta chains sequenced from a single sample in a study of breast tumors, draining lymph nodes, adjacent tissues. MiXCR, applied by TCRdb to the multiplex PCR reads, yields one record per CDR3 protein. The sample holds 200,000 to 250,000 distinct CDR3 sequences; about 30% are singletons and the top ten take approximately 1.4%. The lymph nodes were axillary draining lymph nodes from breast cancer patients. Sequencing input: axillary lymph node tissue. These receptors originate from a female donor with breast cancer. Some clones in this sample may be carry-over from other donors' samples.

Ten or more counts support this clonotype. The rearrangement uses TRBV19 and TRBJ2-1; 8 bases line up with TRBD1. Germline values: CDR1 LNHDA, CDR2 SQIVND (reference sequence). The J segment lost 0 bases and the V segment lost 4 bases, leaving 2 bases of the junction unmatched. The CDR3 runs to 15 residues. Here the CDR3 DNA reads TGTGCCAGTAGTAGGACAGGGAGCTCCTACAATGAGCAGTTCTTC. Protein product: CASSRTGSSYNEQFF.

This clonotype was recorded many times. This could be a read error, since a much larger clone is one nucleotide away. The chain carries TRBV6-1 and TRBJ1-6; D may be TRBD1 (5 bases). Germline values: CDR1 MNHNS, CDR2 SASEGT. The CDR3 sequence is 16 residues long. With 5 bases removed from V and 8 bases from J, the gap between germline ends came to 19 bases. The CDR3 sequence: CASSRGGSGLDSPLHF. In nucleotides, the CDR3 is TGTGCCAGCAGTCGTGGGGGATCGGGTTTGGATTCACCCCTCCACTTT.

The chain recombines TRBV9 with TRBJ2-3; 13 bases align to TRBD2. The CDR3 extends over 17 amino acids. The germline V gene encodes CDR1 SGDLS and CDR2 YYNGEE. After removal of 3 bases from V and 1 base from J, the junction contained 5 bases not matched to a gene. The CDR3 DNA is TGTGCCAGCAGCGGGACTAGCGGGAGAGGGTGCACAGATACGCAGTATTTT. Translation: CASSGTSGRGCTDTQYF.

The rearrangement links TRBV25-1 to TRBJ1-1, with no clear D. Germline values: CDR1 MGHDK, CDR2 SYGVNS. V dropped 2 bases and J dropped 10 bases, with 14 bases sitting between them. The CDR3 is 13 residues long. Here the CDR3 DNA reads TGTGCCAGCAGTGAACACCTCTTTGATGGAGCTTTCTTT. Its translation: CASSEHLFDGAFF.

The sample holds a few counts of this clonotype. Possible read error: a much larger clone is one base away. This chain connects TRBV20-1 to TRBJ2-1, with TRBD2 matching over 8 bases. Germline V gene sequence: CDR1 DFQATT, CDR2 SNEGSKA (reference sequence). There are 14 residues in the CDR3. The CDR3 DNA is TGCAGTGCCTCACTAGCGGCAACCTACACTGAGCAGTTCTTC. Its protein is CSASLAATYTEQFF.

Details on this clonotype: A much larger clone sits a single nucleotide away, making a read error possible. This chain joins TRBV20-1 and TRBJ2-7; 7 positions agree with TRBD2. Trimming cost V 1 base and J 6 bases; bases outside gene matches: 9. The CDR3 loop spans 14 amino acids. Germline CDR1 DFQATT, CDR2 SNEGSKA (reference sequence). CDR3 nucleotides: TGCAGTGCTAGAGCGACTAGCCCCAAATCCGAGCAGTACTTC. Protein sequence: CSARATSPKSEQYF.

Many counts were recorded for this clonotype. The chain has TRBV29-1 and TRBJ2-7, with 9 bases fitting TRBD1. The CDR3 runs to 14 residues. Per germline, CDR1 SQVTM and CDR2 ANQGSEA. V trimming: 5 bases; J trimming: 6 bases; junction bases outside the gene matches: 11. CDR3 region: CSVRSGTGNAEQYF. DNA for the CDR3: TGCAGCGTTCGCTCCGGGACAGGGAATGCCGAGCAGTACTTC.

This clonotype was detected ten times or more. V and J are TRBV12-3 or TRBV12-4 and TRBJ2-1; D may be TRBD2 (6 bases). This CDR3 region has 15 residues. V lost 0 bases, J lost 2 bases, and 8 bases lay in between. The CDR3 protein is CASSLAGGTYNEQFF. The DNA of the CDR3 is TGTGCCAGCAGTTTAGCGGGAGGCACCTACAATGAGCAGTTCTTC.

This clonotype was observed a handful of times. A much larger clone sits a single nucleotide away, making a read error possible. This sequence joins TRBV30 and TRBJ2-5; D is unclear. The CDR3 is made up of 11 amino acids. Per the germline V gene, CDR1 is GTSNPN and CDR2 is SVGIG (reference sequence). CDR3 in amino acids: CAWSVKEAQYF. DNA for the CDR3: TGTGCCTGGAGTGTAAAAGAGGCCCAGTACTTC.

This clonotype was seen many times. This rearrangement joins TRBV6-6 to TRBJ2-7; 10 bases map to TRBD1. The J segment lost 4 bases and the V segment lost 5 bases, leaving 5 bases of the junction unmatched. The length of the CDR3 is 14 residues. CDR1 MNHNY and CDR2 SVGAGI come from the germline V gene (reference sequence). This chain's CDR3 is CASSPRDRGYEQYF. The CDR3 DNA follows: TGTGCCAGCAGTCCGAGGGACAGGGGTTACGAGCAGTACTTC.

This clonotype was seen repeatedly, ten times or more. The chain carries TRBV19 and TRBJ2-5; perhaps TRBD2 as D (6 bases). The CDR3 runs 15 residues. V dropped 3 bases and J dropped 0 bases, with 11 bases sitting between them. The V gene's germline CDR1 is LNHDA and CDR2 SQIVND (reference sequence). The CDR3 DNA is TGTGCCAGTAGTATCCGGGACTGGGACCAAGAGACCCAGTACTTC. It is translated as CASSIRDWDQETQYF.

The chain uses TRBV20-1 and TRBJ2-2; 8 nucleotides line up with TRBD1. Germline CDR1 is DFQATT and CDR2 is SNEGSKA (reference sequence). V trimming: 4 bases; J trimming: 6 bases; junction bases outside the gene matches: 4. This CDR3 has 13 residues. CDR3 nucleotide sequence: TGCAGTGCTACGACAGGGGTATCCGGGGAGCTGTTTTTT. It specifies CSATTGVSGELFF.

This clonotype was recorded only once. One end of the junction varies from germline; a read error may be responsible. The genes are TRBV5-8 and TRBJ1-2; D might be TRBD1 (6 bases). Germline V gene sequence: CDR1 SGHTS, CDR2 YDEGEE. This CDR3 is 13 amino acids long. The CDR3 spells CASSPRGIYGCTF. The CDR3 DNA follows: TGTGCCAGCAGCCCAAGGGGGATATATGGCTGCACCTTC. Full variable domain (outside the CDR3, taken from reference TRBV5-8 and TRBJ1-2): EAGVTQSPTHLIKTRGQQATLRCSPISGHTSVYWYQQALGLGLQFLLWYDEGEERNRGNFPPRFSGRQFPNYSSELNVNALELEDSALYLCASSPRGIYGCTFGSGTRLTVV.

This clonotype has a count of ten or more. The J gene is TRBJ1-5, the V gene TRBV7-9; D is uncertain. The V gene lost 8 bases and the J gene lost 1 base, with 9 bases spanning the gap. Looked up from germline, CDR1 is SEHNR and CDR2 is FQNEAQ (reference sequence). The CDR3 totals 13 residues. The chain's CDR3 is CASGRSSNQPQHF. The CDR3 DNA follows: TGTGCCAGCGGACGTTCCAGCAATCAGCCCCAGCATTTT. Full variable domain (rest looked up from reference TRBV7-9 and TRBJ1-5): DTGVSQNPRHKITKRGQNVTFRCDPISEHNRLYWYRQTLGQGPEFLTYFQNEAQLEKSRLLSDRFSAERPKGSFSTLEIQRTEQGDSAMYLCASGRSSNQPQHFGDGTRLSIL.

The V gene is TRBV9, the J gene TRBJ2-5; D could derive from TRBD1 or TRBD2 (6 bases each). This CDR3 spans 18 amino acids. V lost 6 bases and J 0 bases, leaving 24 bases between the germline ends. The germline gives CDR1 SGDLS, CDR2 YYNGEE. The CDR3 nucleotides are TGTGCCAGCAACCCCCAGGGGCTCGGGGGCCGTGACCAAGAGACCCAGTACTTC. This gives the protein CASNPQGLGGRDQETQYF.

The CDR3 DNA reads TGCAGTGCAACAAGCGGGAGGAATTCACCCCTCCACTTT. This gives the protein CSATSGRNSPLHF. J is TRBJ1-6 and V is TRBV20-1; D not certain. CDR1 is DFQATT and CDR2 is SNEGSKA in the germline V gene (reference sequence). Deletions cut 6 bases from V and 7 bases from J, with 13 bases between. The length of the CDR3 is 13 residues.

This clonotype was seen a handful of times. This clone may be a read error of a much larger clone one base away. This chain joins TRBV7-2 and TRBJ1-2, with 9 bases aligning to TRBD1. The CDR3 consists of 15 residues. CDR1 and CDR2 (germline): SGHTA, FQGNSA. DNA of the CDR3: TGTGCCAGCAGCTCCACAGGGGGCCTCTACTATGGCTACCCCTTC. Translating it yields CASSSTGGLYYGYPF. Full variable domain (missing parts from reference TRBV7-2 and TRBJ1-2): GAGVSQSPSNKVTEKGKDVELRCDPISGHTALYWYRQSLGQGLEFLIYFQGNSAPDKSGLPSDRFSAERTGGSVSTLTIQRTQQEDSAVYLCASSSTGGLYYGYPFGSGTRLTVV.

There are many counts of this clonotype. J is TRBJ1-2 and V is TRBV6-6; D might be TRBD1 (5 bases). The CDR3 consists of 13 residues. Germline loops: CDR1 MNHNY, CDR2 SVGAGI (reference sequence). V was trimmed by 11 bases and J by 7 bases, leaving 20 bases between them. CDR3 sequence: CAGTVQVSGGYTF. CDR3 in DNA: TGTGCCGGCACCGTACAGGTTTCGGGTGGCTACACCTTC.

This clonotype was counted at least ten times. This rearrangement joins TRBV20-1 to TRBJ2-3, with 8 bases identical to TRBD1. The CDR3 sequence is 15 residues long. V gave up 0 bases and J gave up 7 bases; unmatched junction bases: 9. Germline V CDR1 and CDR2: DFQATT, SNEGSKA (reference sequence). The CDR3 DNA sequence: TGCAGTGCTAGAGAGGGGGACAGGCTCCGGTATACGCAGTATTTT. This translates into CSAREGDRLRYTQYF.

This clonotype came up a few times. The chain is built from TRBV20-1 and TRBJ1-1; D gene unclear. The CDR3 is 14 residues long. V dropped 4 bases and J dropped 2 bases, with 14 bases sitting between them. Germline values: CDR1 DFQATT, CDR2 SNEGSKA (reference sequence). CDR3 sequence reads: CSAMAVDSNTEAFF. In nucleotides, the CDR3 is TGCAGTGCTATGGCGGTTGATAGCAACACTGAAGCTTTCTTT.

On this clonotype: A much larger clone differs from this one at a single base, so this may be a read error. V is TRBV3-1 and J is TRBJ2-5, with a tentative D call TRBD1 (5 bases). The CDR3 has 14 residues. Trimming pared 8 bases from V and 3 bases from J, leaving 16 bases between. Per germline, CDR1 LGHDT and CDR2 YNNKEL (reference sequence). CDR3 residues: CASGLQGGEETQYF. The DNA for the CDR3 is TGTGCCAGCGGCCTTCAGGGTGGCGAAGAGACCCAGTACTTC.

This clonotype showed up many times. The J gene is TRBJ2-1, the V gene TRBV2; tentative D call: TRBD2 (6 bases). CDR3 size: 16 residues. Trimming shortened V by 1 base and J by 0 bases, and 10 bases separated the two germline ends. Germline V gene lookup returns CDR1 SNHLY and CDR2 FYNNEI. For the CDR3, the DNA is TGTGCCAGCAGTGAAGATGGAGGGAGCTCCTACAATGAGCAGTTCTTC. This sequence encodes CASSEDGGSSYNEQFF.

Ten or more counts support this clonotype. The V call is TRBV20-1, the J call TRBJ1-6; possible D gene TRBD1, 6 bases. CDR1 is DFQATT, CDR2 SNEGSKA, per germline (reference sequence). Trimming shortened V by 3 bases and J by 0 bases, and 9 bases separated the two germline ends. The CDR3 sequence is 15 residues long. The CDR3 protein is CSARQGSSYNSPLHF. CDR3 in DNA: TGCAGTGCTAGGCAGGGGAGCTCCTATAATTCACCCCTCCACTTT.

This clonotype was picked up many times. The genes are TRBV5-1 and TRBJ2-3; 7 nucleotides agree with TRBD2. This CDR3 is 15 amino acids long. Germline V gene lookup returns CDR1 SGHRS and CDR2 YFSETQ. Trimming at V came to 1 base and at J to 3 bases, leaving 5 bases not matched to a gene. This chain's CDR3 is CASSLSGTRTDTQYF. In DNA, the CDR3 is TGCGCCAGCAGCTTGAGCGGGACCAGAACAGATACGCAGTATTTT.

This clonotype has just a few counts. The V gene is TRBV28, the J gene TRBJ2-7, with TRBD1 identical over 9 bases. The CDR3 is made up of 15 amino acids. The trim removed 6 bases at V and 4 bases at J, leaving 10 bases unmatched. Germline V gene data show CDR1 as MDHEN and CDR2 as SYDVKM. CDR3 sequence reads: CASSPWTGERYEQYF. CDR3 coding DNA: TGTGCCAGCAGCCCCTGGACAGGGGAGAGGTACGAGCAGTACTTC.

This clonotype has a count of ten or more. The chain joins TRBV28 to TRBJ2-7; TRBD2 matches 8 bases. The germline V gene encodes CDR1 MDHEN and CDR2 SYDVKM. The ends lost 8 bases at V and 1 base at J; junction bases unmatched: 7. The CDR3 covers 14 residues. DNA for the CDR3: TGTGCCAGCTCTCTAGCGGGTGGATCCTACGAGCAGTACTTC. It codes for CASSLAGGSYEQYF. Complete variable domain (other parts from reference TRBV28 and TRBJ2-7): DVKVTQSSRYLVKRTGEKVFLECVQDMDHENMFWYRQDPGLGLRLIYFSYDVKMKEKGDIPEGYSVSREKKERFSLILESASTNQTSMYLCASSLAGGSYEQYFGPGTRLTVT.

This clonotype was seen at least ten times. The V call is TRBV20-1, the J call TRBJ2-2; tentatively, D is TRBD1 or TRBD2 (7 bases each). V gave up 3 bases and J gave up 7 bases, with 18 bases separating them. The CDR3 loop spans 15 amino acids. Germline loops: CDR1 DFQATT, CDR2 SNEGSKA (reference sequence). The CDR3 spells CSARSGTAFVGELFF. The CDR3 coding sequence is TGCAGTGCTAGGAGCGGGACAGCGTTCGTCGGGGAGCTGTTTTTT.

V gene TRBV2 combines with J gene TRBJ1-5; tentatively, D is TRBD1 (5 bases). There are 15 residues in the CDR3. Trimming took off 2 bases at V and 6 bases at J, with 14 bases between the two ends. The germline V gene encodes CDR1 SNHLY and CDR2 FYNNEI. CDR3 in amino acids: CASSESSGTSQPQHF. The DNA for the CDR3 is TGTGCCAGCAGTGAAAGCAGCGGGACCTCTCAGCCCCAGCATTTT.

This chain connects TRBV28 to TRBJ2-3; D might be TRBD1 (5 bases). The CDR3 has 15 amino acids. The germline V gene encodes CDR1 MDHEN and CDR2 SYDVKM. V was clipped by 3 bases and J by 3 bases, with 13 bases between them. CDR3 nucleotides: TGTGCCAGCAGTTTTACCGGACAAGGGACAGATACGCAGTATTTT. Translated, it gives CASSFTGQGTDTQYF.

This clonotype was picked up many times. V gene TRBV5-8 combines with J gene TRBJ2-3; maybe TRBD2 (5 bases). The ends were cut back, 3 bases at V and 1 base at J, with 9 bases in the middle. CDR3 length equals 14 residues. Germline V CDR1 and CDR2: SGHTS, YDEGEE. DNA of the CDR3: TGTGCCAGCAGCTACGGGATGGGCACAGATACGCAGTATTTT. The encoded protein is CASSYGMGTDTQYF.